These 26 T cell receptor beta chains were sequenced from one sample in a study of PD-L1 blockade in urothelial cancer listed by TCRdb under 2017. Library preparation employed the immunoSEQ multiplex PCR assay. Not all clones reach the TCRdb copy of this immuneACCESS table, which keeps in-frame sequences only. Checked studies attribute under half of the gap to unresolved V genes and leave the rest unexplained. The sample profile shows under 70,000 clones; roughly four fifths of them were found once. The top ten constitute roughly 1.6% of the sample. The intended sense of this specimen's time point label: pretreatment peripheral blood. The sample in question was PBMCs, obtained around atezolizumab (anti-PD-L1) treatment. These receptors all stem from a man aged 70-80 years with urothelial cancer.

The rearrangement joins TRBV9 to TRBJ2-7; perhaps TRBD1 as D (6 bases). Germline values: CDR1 SGDLS, CDR2 YYNGEE. V was shortened by 7 bases and J by 2 bases, with 16 bases between the two germline ends. CDR3 size: 14 residues. The CDR3 region is CASSRQADTYEQYF. The CDR3 nucleotides are TGTGCCAGCTCTAGACAGGCAGATACCTACGAGCAGTACTTC.

V is TRBV7-3 and J is TRBJ2-4, with D perhaps TRBD1 (5 bases). The CDR3 has 13 residues. From germline, CDR1 is SGHTA and CDR2 FQGTGA. V was pared by 2 bases and J by 13 bases, with 15 bases between. CDR3 loop: CASSLGQGRQQYF. In nucleotides, the CDR3 is TGTGCCAGCAGCTTAGGTCAGGGCCGTCAACAGTACTTC.

The chain combines TRBV11-1 with TRBJ2-1; 10 nucleotides line up with TRBD2. The CDR3 length is 17 residues. The germline V gene encodes CDR1 SGHAT and CDR2 FQDESV (reference sequence). J gave up 0 bases and V 3 bases, and 5 bases lay outside the gene matches. The CDR3 nucleotides are TGTGCCAGCAGCTTTACAGCGGGAGGGAGCTCCTACAATGAGCAGTTCTTC. Translated: CASSFTAGGSSYNEQFF.

The sample holds one count of this clone. The chain combines TRBV6-5 with TRBJ2-7, with D perhaps TRBD2 (5 bases). Trimming left V 5 bases short and J 6 bases short, with 14 bases between. Germline CDR1 and CDR2: MNHEY and SVGAGI. This CDR3 spans 13 amino acids. CDR3 in DNA: TGTGCCAGCAGTCCGGATCCTGAGGGCGAGCAGTACTTC. It yields the protein CASSPDPEGEQYF.

This chain connects TRBV6-1 to TRBJ1-1; D unclear. With 1 base removed from V and 1 base from J, the gap between germline ends came to 10 bases. Germline V CDR1 and CDR2: MNHNS, SASEGT. There are 15 residues in the CDR3. The CDR3 reads CASSEVRHKNTEAFF. DNA for the CDR3: TGTGCCAGCAGTGAAGTCCGACATAAGAACACTGAAGCTTTCTTT.

This rearrangement joins TRBV7-9 to TRBJ2-3; the match to TRBD2 covers 8 bases. V lost 5 bases and J lost 2; bases outside the gene matches: 3. This CDR3 spans 14 amino acids. Germline assignment: CDR1 SEHNR and CDR2 FQNEAQ (reference sequence). Here the CDR3 reads CASSPSGHTDTQYF. CDR3 bases: TGTGCCAGCAGCCCTAGCGGGCACACAGATACGCAGTATTTT.

This clone came up a few times. The rearrangement uses TRBV5-1 and TRBJ2-5; TRBD1 might be the D (7 bases). CDR1 is SGHRS, CDR2 YFSETQ, per germline. The CDR3 runs 14 residues. Trimming shortened V by 4 bases and J by 5 bases, and 15 bases separated the two germline ends. The CDR3 nucleotides are TGCGCCAGCAGCCTAACCCAGGGGGGCGAGACCCAGTACTTC. It yields the protein CASSLTQGGETQYF.

The chain has TRBV10-3 and TRBJ2-2, with D uncertain. Germline CDR1 reads ENHRY; CDR2 reads SYGVKD. There are 12 residues in the CDR3. Trimming took 11 bases from V and 4 from J, leaving 11 bases between them. CDR3 in amino acids: CAGGGGTGELFF. The DNA for the CDR3 is TGTGCCGGCGGTGGTGGCACCGGGGAGCTGTTTTTT.

The rearrangement joins TRBV25-1 to TRBJ1-1; tentative D call: TRBD1 (6 bases). Germline V gene lookup returns CDR1 MGHDK and CDR2 SYGVNS. This CDR3 comprises 15 residues. The germline V and J ends were trimmed by 1 base and 3 bases, with 12 bases remaining between them. In DNA, the CDR3 is TGTGCCAGCAGTGAATTAGGGGGATCGTACACTGAAGCTTTCTTT. Its protein product is CASSELGGSYTEAFF.

The genes are TRBV5-1 and TRBJ2-1; D is perhaps TRBD1 (5 bases). Trimming removed 3 bases from V and 0 bases from J, with 13 bases in between. The CDR3 runs 16 residues. The germline V gene has CDR1 SGHRS and CDR2 YFSETQ. The CDR3 DNA sequence: TGCGCCAGCAGCTGGGCTGCAAGGGGCTCCTACAATGAGCAGTTCTTC. Amino acids: CASSWAARGSYNEQFF.

The CDR3 here is CASSFTSGVNNEQFF. The CDR3 DNA is TGTGCCAGCAGCTTCACTAGCGGGGTGAACAATGAGCAGTTCTTC. The chain carries TRBV13 and TRBJ2-1; 10 nucleotides align to TRBD2. After removal of 3 bases from V and 5 bases from J, the junction contained 4 bases not matched to a gene. CDR1 PRHDT and CDR2 FYEKMQ come from the germline V gene (reference sequence). The CDR3 has 15 residues. The whole variable domain, remainder taken from reference TRBV13 and TRBJ2-1, is AAGVIQSPRHLIKEKRETATLKCYPIPRHDTVYWYQQGPGQDPQFLISFYEKMQSDKGSIPDRFSAQQFSDYHSELNMSSLELGDSALYFCASSFTSGVNNEQFFGPGTRLTVL.

V and J are TRBV28 and TRBJ1-3; a weak D match, TRBD1 (6 bases). This CDR3 spans 15 amino acids. The germline gives CDR1 MDHEN, CDR2 SYDVKM. Trimming removed 6 bases from V and 5 bases from J, with 17 bases in between. CDR3 protein: CASSRGQNGRNTIYF. DNA of the CDR3: TGTGCCAGCAGCCGGGGACAAAACGGGCGAAACACCATATATTTT.

The CDR3 nucleotides are TGTGCCAGCAATACCCGGGACAGGGGTTTGGAAAACACTGAAGCTTTCTTT. Protein sequence: CASNTRDRGLENTEAFF. The V gene is TRBV27, the J gene TRBJ1-1, with 10 bases lining up with TRBD1. CDR1 is MNHEY, CDR2 SMNVEV, per germline (reference sequence). With 7 bases clipped from V and 2 bases from J, the junction kept 13 bases outside the gene matches. The CDR3 extends over 17 amino acids.

This clone was seen just once. This chain links TRBV28 with TRBJ1-5; TRBD1 is a possible D gene (6 bases). Trimming left V 3 bases short and J 4 bases short, with 16 bases between. Germline lookup yields CDR1 MDHEN and CDR2 SYDVKM. This CDR3 contains 16 residues. CDR3 DNA: TGTGCCAGCAGTTTGGGGGGGCTAGGGACGAATCAGCCCCAGCATTTT. It codes for CASSLGGLGTNQPQHF.

The chain employs TRBV10-1 and TRBJ2-3; TRBD1 matches at 7 bases. The trim removed 5 bases at V and 3 bases at J, leaving 8 bases unmatched. The CDR3 is made up of 15 amino acids. Germline V gene data show CDR1 as WNHNN and CDR2 as SYGVQD (reference sequence). The CDR3 loop is CASSTKTGKTDTQYF. The CDR3 DNA follows: TGCGCCAGCAGTACAAAGACAGGGAAGACAGATACGCAGTATTTT.

This clone was detected a few times. CDR3 region: CASRDGDSGNTIYF. CDR3 DNA sequence: TGTGCCAGCAGGGACGGGGACTCTGGAAACACCATATATTTT. The chain employs TRBV6-5 and TRBJ1-3; no reliable D call. V was pared by 6 bases and J by 0 bases, with 9 bases between. Germline assignment: CDR1 MNHEY and CDR2 SVGAGI. The CDR3 has 14 residues.

The rearrangement links TRBV6-6 to TRBJ2-3, with TRBD2 matching over 10 bases. CDR1 MNHNY and CDR2 SVGAGI come from the germline V gene (reference sequence). V was pared by 0 bases and J by 9 bases, with 6 bases of the junction left unmatched. The CDR3 is 15 amino acids. The CDR3 protein is CASSYSASGSTTQYF. The CDR3 DNA sequence: TGTGCCAGCAGTTACTCGGCTAGCGGGAGTACAACGCAGTATTTT.

The CDR3 loop is CAISGGLGREKNEQFF. The CDR3 DNA reads TGTGCCATCAGTGGAGGTTTGGGGCGGGAGAAAAATGAGCAGTTCTTC. The V call is TRBV10-3, the J call TRBJ2-1, with 7 bases lining up with TRBD2. The CDR3 extends over 16 amino acids. Germline CDR1 and CDR2: ENHRY and SYGVKD. V shed 4 bases, J shed 7 bases, and the junction held 13 bases outside the gene matches.

The gene calls are TRBV19 and TRBJ2-1, with D tentatively TRBD1 (6 bases). Germline assignment: CDR1 LNHDA and CDR2 SQIVND (reference sequence). The CDR3 length is 14 residues. V was clipped by 3 bases and J by 6 bases, with 12 bases between them. The CDR3, as DNA: TGTGCCAGTAGTATCAGACAGGAGTCCAATGAGCAGTTCTTC. Its translation is CASSIRQESNEQFF.

The chain combines TRBV10-3 with TRBJ2-2; TRBD2 might be the D (6 bases). V lost 6 bases to trimming and J lost 1 base, with 24 bases between them. From germline, CDR1 is ENHRY and CDR2 SYGVKD. The CDR3 runs 19 residues. CDR3 loop: CAISDIAGRTPRNTGELFF. The CDR3 nucleotides read TGTGCCATCAGCGACATCGCGGGACGGACCCCCCGGAACACCGGGGAGCTGTTTTTT.

This rearrangement joins TRBV23-1 to TRBJ1-5, with D perhaps matching TRBD1 (5 bases). TRBV23-1 is labeled an ORF, and its function is uncertain. This CDR3 is 16 amino acids long. V gave up 4 bases and J gave up 0 bases, with 13 bases separating them. The CDR3 DNA reads as TGCGCCAGCAGTCGGGGCAGGATTTATAGCAATCAGCCCCAGCATTTT. This encodes CASSRGRIYSNQPQHF.

This rearrangement joins TRBV29-1 to TRBJ1-2; 7 bases agree with TRBD1. From germline, CDR1 is SQVTM and CDR2 ANQGSEA. J was trimmed by 2 bases and V by 8 bases; bases with no gene match: 8. This CDR3 is 13 amino acids long. The CDR3 nucleotides read TGCAGCTCCCGAGGGGGCGGAAACTATGGCTACACCTTC. This gives the protein CSSRGGGNYGYTF.

The chain is built from TRBV7-9 and TRBJ2-1; TRBD1 agrees at 8 bases. The germline CDR1 and CDR2 sequences are SEHNR and FQNEAQ (reference sequence). The CDR3 loop spans 15 amino acids. V trimming: 2 bases; J trimming: 3 bases; junction bases outside the gene matches: 3. CDR3 sequence (DNA): TGTGCCAGCAGCTTAAGACAGGGGATCTACAATGAGCAGTTCTTC. Translated: CASSLRQGIYNEQFF.

This clone was counted only a few times. The chain employs TRBV5-4 and TRBJ2-3; a weak D match, TRBD1 (5 bases). Germline V gives CDR1 SGHNT, CDR2 YYREEE (reference sequence). V was trimmed by 7 bases and J by 1 base, leaving 10 bases between them. CDR3 length: 13 residues. CDR3 DNA: TGTGCCAGCGGAACAGGAGGCACAGATACGCAGTATTTT. This gives the protein CASGTGGTDTQYF. Filled out from reference TRBV5-4 and TRBJ2-3, the complete variable domain reads ETGVTQSPTHLIKTRGQQVTLRCSSQSGHNTVSWYQQALGQGPQFIFQYYREEENGRGNFPPRFSGLQFPNYSSELNVNALELDDSALYLCASGTGGTDTQYFGPGTRLTVL.

The rearrangement uses TRBV9 and TRBJ2-1, with 7 bases aligning to TRBD2. Germline CDR1 reads SGDLS; CDR2 reads YYNGEE. CDR3 length: 12 amino acids. The ends lost 3 bases at V and 8 bases at J; junction bases unmatched: 2. DNA of the CDR3: TGTGCCAGCAGCGCGGGGGGACATGAGCAGTTCTTC. Translated, it gives CASSAGGHEQFF. Combining the CDR3 with reference TRBV9 and TRBJ2-1 gives the whole variable domain DSGVTQTPKHLITATGQRVTLRCSPRSGDLSVYWYQQSLDQGLQFLIQYYNGEERAKGNILERFSAQQFPDLHSELNLSSLELGDSALYFCASSAGGHEQFFGPGTRLTVL.

This chain joins TRBV5-1 and TRBJ1-1; no definite D call. This CDR3 comprises 14 residues. Germline-derived CDR1 and CDR2 are SGHRS and YFSETQ. V gave up 1 base and J gave up 0 bases, with 7 bases separating them. The chain's CDR3 is CASSLLQLNTEAFF. The CDR3 region has the DNA TGCGCCAGCAGCTTGCTGCAGTTGAACACTGAAGCTTTCTTT. Combining the CDR3 with reference TRBV5-1 and TRBJ1-1 gives the whole variable domain KAGVTQTPRYLIKTRGQQVTLSCSPISGHRSVSWYQQTPGQGLQFLFEYFSETQRNKGNFPGRFSGRQFSNSRSEMNVSTLELGDSALYLCASSLLQLNTEAFFGQGTRLTVV.